This T cell receptor (beta chain) was captured in a study of breast tumors, draining lymph nodes, adjacent tissues. Overall study findings and caveats: Compared with basal-like, luminal-like tumors shared significantly more repertoire with nontumor tissue. Tumors had less TCR diversity than lymph nodes, more than nontumor tissue. That most tumor T cells come from lymph nodes remained unproven.

The sample holds many counts of this clonotype. Its antigen is unidentified. Axillary draining lymph nodes of breast cancer patients supplied the node samples. TCRdb used MiXCR to reprocess the multiplex PCR reads, holding one entry per CDR3 protein. The sample consists of 85,000 to 130,000 distinct CDR3 sequences, about 20% of them appearing once. With 3 bases removed from V and 3 bases from J, the gap between germline ends came to 6 bases. The CDR3 covers 14 residues. Germline CDR1 is MDHEN and CDR2 is SYDVKM. The sequenced sample was axillary lymph node tissue. The source is a female donor with breast cancer. Some clones in this sample may be carry-over from other donors' samples. The chain couples TRBV28 to TRBJ1-6; no clear D. In DNA form, the CDR3 reads TGTGCCAGCAGTTTTCCGCACTATAATTCACCCCTCCACTTT. This translates into CASSFPHYNSPLHF.